The sequence of this T cell receptor (beta chain) was determined in a study of graft-versus-host responses after intestinal transplantation. At the level of the study: The recipients all started with anti-thymocyte globulin induction and then took tacrolimus and steroids for three to four years.

Trimming stripped 4 bases from V and 5 bases from J, with 9 bases between. The CDR3 extends over 12 amino acids. Germline V gene data show CDR1 as SGHVS and CDR2 as FQNEAQ. The method was immunoSEQ multiplex PCR; TCRdb's version includes in-frame clones alone and lacks a portion of them. The sample shows some 11,000 clones, over 70% of them seen only once. The chain uses TRBV7-8 and TRBJ2-7; no definite D call. The sequence was collected from a human patient who received an intestinal transplant, so some T cells may come from the graft donor. The sequences come from PBMCs, collected approximately 120 days after transplant. The CDR3 here is CASSSILDEQYF. The CDR3 DNA sequence: TGTGCCAGCAGCTCCATACTCGACGAGCAGTACTTC.